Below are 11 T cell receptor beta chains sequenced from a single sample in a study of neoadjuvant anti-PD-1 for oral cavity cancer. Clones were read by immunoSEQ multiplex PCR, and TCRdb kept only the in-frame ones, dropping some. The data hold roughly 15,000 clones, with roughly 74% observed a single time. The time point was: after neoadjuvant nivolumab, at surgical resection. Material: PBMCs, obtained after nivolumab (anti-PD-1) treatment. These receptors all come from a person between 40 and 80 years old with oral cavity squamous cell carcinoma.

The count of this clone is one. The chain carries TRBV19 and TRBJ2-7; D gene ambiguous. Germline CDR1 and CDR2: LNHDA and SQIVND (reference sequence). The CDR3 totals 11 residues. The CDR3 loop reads CVGAVRHEQYF. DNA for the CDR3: TGTGTGGGCGCCGTTCGCCACGAGCAGTACTTC.

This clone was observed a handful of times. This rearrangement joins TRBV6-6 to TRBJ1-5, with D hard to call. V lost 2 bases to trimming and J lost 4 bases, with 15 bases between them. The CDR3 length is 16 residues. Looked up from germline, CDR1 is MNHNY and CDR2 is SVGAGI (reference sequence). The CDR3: CASSYLMDLGNQPQHF. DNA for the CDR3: TGTGCCAGCAGTTACCTCATGGACCTAGGGAATCAGCCCCAGCATTTT.

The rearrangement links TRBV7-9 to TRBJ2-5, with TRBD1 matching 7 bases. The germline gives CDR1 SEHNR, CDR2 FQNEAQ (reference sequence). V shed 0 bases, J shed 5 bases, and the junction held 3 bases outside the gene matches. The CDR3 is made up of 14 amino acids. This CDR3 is CASSLAGGWETQYF. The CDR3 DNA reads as TGTGCCAGCAGCTTAGCAGGGGGCTGGGAGACCCAGTACTTC.

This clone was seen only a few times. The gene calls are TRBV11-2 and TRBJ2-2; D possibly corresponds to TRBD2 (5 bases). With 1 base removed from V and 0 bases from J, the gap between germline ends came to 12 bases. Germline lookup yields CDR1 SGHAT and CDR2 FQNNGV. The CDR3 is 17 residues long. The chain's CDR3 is CASSLGPSYANTGELFF. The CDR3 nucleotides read TGTGCCAGCAGCTTAGGGCCTAGCTACGCGAACACCGGGGAGCTGTTTTTT.

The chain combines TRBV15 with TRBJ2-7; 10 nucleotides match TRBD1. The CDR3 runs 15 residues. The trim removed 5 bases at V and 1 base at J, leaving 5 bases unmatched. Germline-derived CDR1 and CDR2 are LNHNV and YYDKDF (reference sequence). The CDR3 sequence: CATSSRTGGSYEQYF. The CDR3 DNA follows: TGTGCCACCAGCTCGCGGACAGGGGGGTCCTACGAGCAGTACTTC.

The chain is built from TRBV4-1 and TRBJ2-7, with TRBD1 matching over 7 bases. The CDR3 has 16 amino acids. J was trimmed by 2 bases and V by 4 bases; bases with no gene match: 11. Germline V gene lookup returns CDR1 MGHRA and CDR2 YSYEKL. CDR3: CASSREGKGAAYEQYF. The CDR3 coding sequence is TGCGCCAGCAGCCGCGAGGGGAAGGGGGCAGCCTACGAGCAGTACTTC.

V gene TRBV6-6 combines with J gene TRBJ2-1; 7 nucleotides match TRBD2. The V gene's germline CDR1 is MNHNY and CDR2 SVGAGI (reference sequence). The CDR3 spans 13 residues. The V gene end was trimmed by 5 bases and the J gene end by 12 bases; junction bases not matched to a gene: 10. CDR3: CASSATPPGGQFF. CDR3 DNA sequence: TGTGCCAGCAGTGCCACACCCCCGGGGGGGCAGTTCTTC.

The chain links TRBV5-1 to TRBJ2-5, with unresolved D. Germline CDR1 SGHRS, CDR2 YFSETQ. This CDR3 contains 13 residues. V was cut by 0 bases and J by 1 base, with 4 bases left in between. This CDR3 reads CASSLDPQETQYF. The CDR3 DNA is TGCGCCAGCAGCTTGGACCCCCAAGAGACCCAGTACTTC.

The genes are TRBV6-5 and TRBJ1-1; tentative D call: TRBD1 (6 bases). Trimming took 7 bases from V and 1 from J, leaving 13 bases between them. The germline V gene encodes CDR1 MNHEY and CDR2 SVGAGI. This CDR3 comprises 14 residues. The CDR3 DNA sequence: TGTGCCAGCACTACTTTCAGGGGGAACACTGAAGCTTTCTTT. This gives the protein CASTTFRGNTEAFF.

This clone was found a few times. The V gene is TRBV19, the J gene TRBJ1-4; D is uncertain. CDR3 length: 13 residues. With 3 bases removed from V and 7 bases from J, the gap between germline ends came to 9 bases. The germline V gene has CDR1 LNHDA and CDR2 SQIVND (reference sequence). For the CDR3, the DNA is TGTGCCAGTAGTATGATGGCAGCTGAAAAACTGTTTTTT. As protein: CASSMMAAEKLFF.

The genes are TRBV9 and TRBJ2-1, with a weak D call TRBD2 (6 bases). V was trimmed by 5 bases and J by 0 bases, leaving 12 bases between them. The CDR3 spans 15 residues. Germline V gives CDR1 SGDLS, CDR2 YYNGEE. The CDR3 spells CASRGDFSSYNEQFF. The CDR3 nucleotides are TGTGCCAGCAGAGGGGACTTTAGCTCCTACAATGAGCAGTTCTTC.